This TCR beta chain is drawn from a study of T-cell reconstitution after alpha-beta-depleted transplantation in children. The CDR3 sequence is 15 residues long. Germline CDR1 reads SGHRS; CDR2 reads YFSETQ. V dropped 0 bases and J dropped 3; count of bases not matched to a gene: 2. Molecular barcoding with unique molecular identifiers was used for the TCRbeta library. TCRdb reanalysed the PCR reads using MiXCR and keeps one entry per CDR3 protein. The sample records fewer than 450,000 distinct CDR3 sequences, 15% to 20% being singletons. The chain links TRBV5-1 to TRBJ1-3; 8 bases map to TRBD1. The clonotype comes from a male patient aged 2 to 9 who had a stem cell transplant for acute lymphoblastic leukemia, so the T cells may come from the graft donor. Sequences were derived from PBMCs, mostly from graft donor cells, sampled 360 days after TCRalphabeta/CD19-depleted stem cell transplant. CDR3 nucleotide sequence: TGCGCCAGCAGCTTGGGGGACAGGATTGGAAACACCATATATTTT. This encodes CASSLGDRIGNTIYF. The complete variable domain, with remaining parts taken from reference TRBV5-1 and TRBJ1-3, reads KAGVTQTPRYLIKTRGQQVTLSCSPISGHRSVSWYQQTPGQGLQFLFEYFSETQRNKGNFPGRFSGRQFSNSRSEMNVSTLELGDSALYLCASSLGDRIGNTIYFGEGSWLTVV.